These T cell receptor beta chains were read from a single sample in a study of blood T cell repertoires in COVID-19. Measured with immunoSEQ multiplex PCR; TCRdb has only the in-frame clones, and not every one. The sample has about 210,000 clones, about 90% seen once. Sequenced: peripheral blood. Receptor source: a man aged 25-40 years with acute or convalescent COVID-19. Both conserved end residues are part of each CDR3. The D gene is left open where the match is weak. Not all rows give a size; the values are once, few, many and, for expanded clones, a class.

d_call,v_call,clone_size,j_call,cdr3_length,cdr3_nt,cdr3_aa
NA,TRBV3-1/TRBV3-2,NA,TRBJ2-5,12,TGTGCCAGCAGCCAATATAGAGGGACCCAGTACTTC,CASSQYRGTQYF
NA,TRBV5-4,NA,TRBJ2-7,14,TGTGCCAGCAGCTTAATGGCGGGACCCTACGAGCAGTACTTC,CASSLMAGPYEQYF
NA,TRBV5-6,once,TRBJ2-5,13,TGTGCCAGCAGCTACGGACTGAAAGAGACCCAGTACTTC,CASSYGLKETQYF
NA,TRBV27,NA,TRBJ2-7,11,TGTGCCAGCAGTGGAAGGGGTGAGCAGTACTTC,CASSGRGEQYF
NA,TRBV28,NA,TRBJ2-1,12,TGTGCCAGCAGTTTCTATTACAATGAGCAGTTCTTC,CASSFYYNEQFF
NA,TRBV28,NA,TRBJ1-5,14,TGTGCCAGCAGTTGGGGCATTAGCAATCAGCCCCAGCATTTT,CASSWGISNQPQHF
NA,TRBV7-2,NA,TRBJ1-1,14,TGTGCCAGCAGGCCTACAGGGTACGGCACTGAAGCTTTCTTT,CASRPTGYGTEAFF
NA,TRBV18,NA,TRBJ1-2,15,TGTGCCAGCTCACTCACAGCTACAGCCTACTATGGCTACACCTTC,CASSLTATAYYGYTF
NA,TRBV7-8,NA,TRBJ2-5,12,TGTGCCAGCAGCTTATCTAGCCGGACCCAGTACTTC,CASSLSSRTQYF
NA,TRBV18,NA,TRBJ1-2,15,TGTGCCAGCTCGCGAAACGATCAGGGACGGGAGGGCTACACCTTC,CASSRNDQGREGYTF
NA,TRBV5-1,NA,TRBJ2-3,13,TGCGCCACCAACCTAAACGGTCCAGATACGCAGTATTTT,CATNLNGPDTQYF
TRBD2,TRBV5-1,NA,TRBJ2-3,14,TGCGCCAGCAGAGGTCTTAGCGGGTCAGATACGCAGTATTTT,CASRGLSGSDTQYF
NA,TRBV2,NA,TRBJ2-5,17,TGTGCCAGCAGTGAATTGGAGGGAGCCACTAGCCAAGAGACCCAGTACTTC,CASSELEGATSQETQYF
NA,TRBV28,once,TRBJ1-1,17,TGTGCCTGCACCCAGCGTCTTCAGTCGCGCATGAACACTGAAGCTTTCTTT,CACTQRLQSRMNTEAFF
TRBD2,TRBV7-8,NA,TRBJ2-7,15,TGTGCCAGCACCCCCCCGCTAGCGGGGGCCTACGAGCAGTACTTC,CASTPPLAGAYEQYF
NA,TRBV28,NA,TRBJ1-3,13,TGTGCCAGTATGTTATCAGGGCCAGGTGTCATATATTTT,CASMLSGPGVIYF
NA,TRBV6-5,NA,TRBJ1-5,15,TGTGCCAGCAGTTTCACCCCTGTCCCCGGGCAGCCCCAGCATTTT,CASSFTPVPGQPQHF
NA,TRBV12-1,NA,TRBJ2-7,15,TGTGCCAGCAGCTTCCAGCGGGGGGGCCCCCACGAGCAGTACTTC,CASSFQRGGPHEQYF
TRBD2,TRBV11-3,NA,TRBJ2-1,16,TGTGCCAGCAGCTTAGAGGGTTTAGCGGGAGCGAATGAGCAGTTCTTC,CASSLEGLAGANEQFF
NA,TRBV30,NA,TRBJ1-2,17,TGTGCCTGGAGTGAGGAATCCGGGAGGGGAAATAACTATGGCTACACCTTC,CAWSEESGRGNNYGYTF
NA,TRBV6-6,NA,TRBJ2-7,11,TGTGCCAGCAGCCCCGGTGTCGAGCAGTACTTC,CASSPGVEQYF
NA,TRBV28,NA,TRBJ2-1,14,TGTGCCAGCAGTTCGGGGGGCCGGGACAATGAGCAGTTCTTC,CASSSGGRDNEQFF
NA,TRBV1,NA,TRBJ1-6,16,TGCACCAGCAGCCTGCGGGGGCAGGGATTTGATTCACCCCTCCACTTT,CTSSLRGQGFDSPLHF
NA,TRBV6-4,NA,TRBJ1-2,14,TGTGCCAGCAGTCCACAACCCGACGGACACGGCTACACCTTC,CASSPQPDGHGYTF
NA,TRBV15,NA,TRBJ2-5,13,TGTGCCACCAGCAGAGGGAGTGGGGAGACCCAGTACTTC,CATSRGSGETQYF
NA,TRBV11-1,NA,TRBJ2-1,15,TGTGCCAGCAGCTTAGGGGAAACAGGTTTGGATGAGCAGTTCTTC,CASSLGETGLDEQFF
NA,TRBV10-3,once,TRBJ2-1,13,TGTGCCATCAGGTACAGGGAGCGGAATGAGCAGTTCTTC,CAIRYRERNEQFF